This TCR beta chain was captured in a study of control samples from healthy donors and cancer patients. V gave up 2 bases and J gave up 4 bases, with 13 bases separating them. In germline, CDR1 is MDHEN, CDR2 SYDVKM. The CDR3 runs to 15 residues. Sequencing used immunoSEQ multiplex PCR; TCRdb keeps in-frame clones, though not all of them. Here the sample spans over 120,000 clones, approximately 91% being singletons. This chain uses TRBV28 with TRBJ2-3, with D possibly matching TRBD2 (6 bases). This receptor was taken from a man aged 25 to 40 in good health. The source material was blood. The CDR3 region is CASSLQLAGSDTQYF. CDR3 nucleotide sequence: TGTGCCAGCAGTTTACAACTAGCTGGTTCAGATACGCAGTATTTT.